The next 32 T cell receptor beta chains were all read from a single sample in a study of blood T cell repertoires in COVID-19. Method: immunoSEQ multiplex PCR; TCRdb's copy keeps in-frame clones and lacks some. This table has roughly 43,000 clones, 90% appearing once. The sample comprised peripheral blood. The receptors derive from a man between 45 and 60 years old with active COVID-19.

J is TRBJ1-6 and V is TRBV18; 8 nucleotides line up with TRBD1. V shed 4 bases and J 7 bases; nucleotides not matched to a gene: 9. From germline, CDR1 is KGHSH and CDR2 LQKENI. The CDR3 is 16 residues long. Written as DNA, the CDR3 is TGTGCCAGCTCACGATCGGACAGGGCCAGGAATTCACCCCTCCACTTT. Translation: CASSRSDRARNSPLHF.

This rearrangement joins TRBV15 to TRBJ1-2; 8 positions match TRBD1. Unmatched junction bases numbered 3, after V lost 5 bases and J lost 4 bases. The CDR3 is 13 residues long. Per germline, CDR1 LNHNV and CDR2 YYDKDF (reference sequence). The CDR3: CATSRDRTYGYTF. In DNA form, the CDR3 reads TGTGCCACCAGCCGGGACAGGACCTATGGCTACACCTTC.

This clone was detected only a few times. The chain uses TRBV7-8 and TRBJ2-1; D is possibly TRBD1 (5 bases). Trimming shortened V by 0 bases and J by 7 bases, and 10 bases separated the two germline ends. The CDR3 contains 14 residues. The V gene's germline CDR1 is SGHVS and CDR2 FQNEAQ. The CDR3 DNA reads TGTGCCAGCAGCTTAGCCAGGGTTTGGAATGAGCAGTTCTTC. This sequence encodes CASSLARVWNEQFF.

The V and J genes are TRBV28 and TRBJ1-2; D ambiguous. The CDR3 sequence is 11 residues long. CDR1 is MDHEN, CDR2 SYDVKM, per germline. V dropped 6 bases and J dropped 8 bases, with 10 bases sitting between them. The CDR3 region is CASSPNFGYTF. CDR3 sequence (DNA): TGTGCCAGCAGCCCCAATTTCGGCTACACCTTC.

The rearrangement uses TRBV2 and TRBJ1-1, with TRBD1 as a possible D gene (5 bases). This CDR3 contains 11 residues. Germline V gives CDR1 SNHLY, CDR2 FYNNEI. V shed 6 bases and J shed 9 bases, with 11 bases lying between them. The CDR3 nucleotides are TGTGCCAGCAGGGGCAGGGAACAAGCTTTCTTT. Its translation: CASRGREQAFF.

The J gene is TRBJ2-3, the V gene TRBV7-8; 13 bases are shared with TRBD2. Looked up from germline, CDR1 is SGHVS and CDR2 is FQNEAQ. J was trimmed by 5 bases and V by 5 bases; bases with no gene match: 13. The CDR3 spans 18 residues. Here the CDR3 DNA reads TGTGCCAGCAGCCCGGCCAAGAGGGGGACTAGCGGGGTAGATACGCAGTATTTT. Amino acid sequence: CASSPAKRGTSGVDTQYF.

The CDR3 DNA follows: TGTGCCAGCCTGCCCTCAGGAGGAGGGTATGGCTACACCTTC. As protein: CASLPSGGGYGYTF. This chain joins TRBV28 and TRBJ1-2; D ambiguous. Trimming took off 8 bases at V and 5 bases at J, with 18 bases between the two ends. In germline, CDR1 is MDHEN, CDR2 SYDVKM. This CDR3 is 14 amino acids long.

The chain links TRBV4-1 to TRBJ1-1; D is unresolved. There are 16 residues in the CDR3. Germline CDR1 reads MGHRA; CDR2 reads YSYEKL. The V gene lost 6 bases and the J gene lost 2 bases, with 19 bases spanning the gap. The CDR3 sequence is CASRANLLIANTEAFF. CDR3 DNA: TGCGCCAGCAGGGCAAACCTTCTAATAGCCAACACTGAAGCTTTCTTT.

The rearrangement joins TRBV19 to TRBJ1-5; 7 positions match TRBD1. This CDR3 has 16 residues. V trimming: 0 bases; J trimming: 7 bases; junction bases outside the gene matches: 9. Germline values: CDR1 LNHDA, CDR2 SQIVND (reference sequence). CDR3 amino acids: CASSIDRQGAYQPQHF. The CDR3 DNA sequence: TGTGCCAGTAGTATAGATCGACAGGGAGCATACCAGCCCCAGCATTTT.

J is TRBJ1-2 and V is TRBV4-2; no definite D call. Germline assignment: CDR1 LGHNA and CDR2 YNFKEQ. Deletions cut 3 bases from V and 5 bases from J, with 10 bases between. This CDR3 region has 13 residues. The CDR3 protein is CASSQGVSYGYTF. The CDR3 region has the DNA TGTGCCAGCAGCCAGGGAGTATCATATGGCTACACCTTC.

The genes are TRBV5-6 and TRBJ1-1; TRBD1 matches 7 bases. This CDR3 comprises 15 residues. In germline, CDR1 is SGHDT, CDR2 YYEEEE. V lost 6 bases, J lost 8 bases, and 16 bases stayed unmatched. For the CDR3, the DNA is TGTGCCAGCACCGCGGACAGGCACACGATAATGGAAGCTTTCTTT. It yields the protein CASTADRHTIMEAFF.

The CDR3 is CSVAVQGTGANVLTF. CDR3 DNA: TGCAGCGTTGCGGTCCAGGGGACCGGGGCCAACGTCCTGACTTTC. The V and J genes are TRBV29-1 and TRBJ2-6; TRBD1 is a possible D gene (6 bases). The CDR3 runs 15 residues. Germline V gene data show CDR1 as SQVTM and CDR2 as ANQGSEA. Trimming removed 4 bases from V and 4 bases from J, with 14 bases in between.

Written as DNA, the CDR3 is TGTGCCAGCAAAATGGCCGTGGACAGGGAAGCTTTCTTT. This encodes CASKMAVDREAFF. This chain links TRBV6-5 with TRBJ1-1; 7 nucleotides agree with TRBD1. CDR3 length: 13 residues. Germline V CDR1 and CDR2: MNHEY, SVGAGI. The V gene end was trimmed by 7 bases and the J gene end by 8 bases; junction bases not matched to a gene: 10.

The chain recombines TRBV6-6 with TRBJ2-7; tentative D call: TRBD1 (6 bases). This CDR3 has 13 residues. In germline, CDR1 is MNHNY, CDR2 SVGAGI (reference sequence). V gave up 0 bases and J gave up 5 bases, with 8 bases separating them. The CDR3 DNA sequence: TGTGCCAGCAGTTACTCAGAGGGGGACGAGCAGTACTTC. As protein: CASSYSEGDEQYF.

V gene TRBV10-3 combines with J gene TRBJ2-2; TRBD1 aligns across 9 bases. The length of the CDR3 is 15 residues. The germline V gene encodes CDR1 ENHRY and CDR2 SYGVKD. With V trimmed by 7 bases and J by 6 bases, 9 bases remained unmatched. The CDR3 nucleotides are TGTGCCATCACCAAGGACAGGGGAGGTCCCGGGGAGCTGTTTTTT. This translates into CAITKDRGGPGELFF.

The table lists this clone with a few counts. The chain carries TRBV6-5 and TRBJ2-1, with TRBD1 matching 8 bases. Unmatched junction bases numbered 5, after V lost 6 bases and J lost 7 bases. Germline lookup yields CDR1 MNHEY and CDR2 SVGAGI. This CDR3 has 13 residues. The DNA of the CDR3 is TGTGCCAGCAGCACAGGGGGGAGGAATGAGCAGTTCTTC. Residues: CASSTGGRNEQFF.

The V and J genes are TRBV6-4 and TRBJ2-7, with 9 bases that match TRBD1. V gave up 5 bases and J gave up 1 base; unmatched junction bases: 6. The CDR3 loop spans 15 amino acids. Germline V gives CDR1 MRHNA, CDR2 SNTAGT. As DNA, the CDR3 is TGTGCCAGCAGTCCGGACGGGACAGGGTCCTACGAGCAGTACTTC. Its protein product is CASSPDGTGSYEQYF.

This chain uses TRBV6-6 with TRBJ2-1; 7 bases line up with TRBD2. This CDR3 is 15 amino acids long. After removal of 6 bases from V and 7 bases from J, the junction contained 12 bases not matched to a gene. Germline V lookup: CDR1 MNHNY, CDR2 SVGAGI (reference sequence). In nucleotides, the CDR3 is TGTGCCAGCAGCAAAGGACTAGTCATTTATAATGAGCAGTTCTTC. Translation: CASSKGLVIYNEQFF.

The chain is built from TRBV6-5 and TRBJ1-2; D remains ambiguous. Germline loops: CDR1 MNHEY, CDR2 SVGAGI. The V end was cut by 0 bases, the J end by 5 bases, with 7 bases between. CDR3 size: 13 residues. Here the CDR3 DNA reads TGTGCCAGCAGTTACTCAGCAGGATATGGCTACACCTTC. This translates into CASSYSAGYGYTF.

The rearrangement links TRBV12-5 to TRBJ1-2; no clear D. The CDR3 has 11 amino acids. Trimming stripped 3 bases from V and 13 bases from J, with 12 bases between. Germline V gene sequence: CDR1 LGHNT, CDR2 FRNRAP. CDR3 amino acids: CASGLGAVSTF. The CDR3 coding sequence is TGTGCTAGTGGTTTAGGAGCGGTTTCCACCTTC.

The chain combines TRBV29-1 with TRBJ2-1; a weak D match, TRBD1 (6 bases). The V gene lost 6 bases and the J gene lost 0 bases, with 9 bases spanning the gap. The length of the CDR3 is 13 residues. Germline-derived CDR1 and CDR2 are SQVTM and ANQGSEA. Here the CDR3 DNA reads TGCAGCGTCACGGACAGCTCCTACAATGAGCAGTTCTTC. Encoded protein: CSVTDSSYNEQFF.

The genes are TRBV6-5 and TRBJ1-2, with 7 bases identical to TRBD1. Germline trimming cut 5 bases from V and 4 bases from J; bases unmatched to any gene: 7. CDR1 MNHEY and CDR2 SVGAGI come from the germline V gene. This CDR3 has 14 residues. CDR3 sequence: CASSPSGGIYGYTF. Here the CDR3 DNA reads TGTGCCAGCAGTCCGTCAGGGGGGATCTATGGCTACACCTTC.

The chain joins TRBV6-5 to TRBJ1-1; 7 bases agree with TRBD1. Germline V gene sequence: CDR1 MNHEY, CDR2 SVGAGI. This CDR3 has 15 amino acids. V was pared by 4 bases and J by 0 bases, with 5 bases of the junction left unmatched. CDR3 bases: TGTGCCAGCAGTTCACCCGGGACAGTGAACACTGAAGCTTTCTTT. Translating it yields CASSSPGTVNTEAFF.

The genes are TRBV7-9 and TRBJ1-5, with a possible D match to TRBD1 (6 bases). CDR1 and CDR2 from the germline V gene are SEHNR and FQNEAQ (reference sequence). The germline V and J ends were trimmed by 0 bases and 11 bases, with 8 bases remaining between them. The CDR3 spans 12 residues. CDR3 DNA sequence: TGTGCCAGCAGCTTAGCGGGGGCGGCCCAGCATTTT. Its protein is CASSLAGAAQHF.

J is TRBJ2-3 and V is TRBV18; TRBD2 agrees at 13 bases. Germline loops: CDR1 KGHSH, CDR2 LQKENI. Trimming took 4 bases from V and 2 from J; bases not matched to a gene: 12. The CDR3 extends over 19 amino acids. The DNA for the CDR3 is TGTGCCAGCTCACAGGGTCATAGGACTAGCGGGGGAAACACAGATACGCAGTATTTT. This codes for CASSQGHRTSGGNTDTQYF. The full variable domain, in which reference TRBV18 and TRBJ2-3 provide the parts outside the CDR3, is NAGVMQNPRHLVRRRGQEARLRCSPMKGHSHVYWYRQLPEEGLKFMVYLQKENIIDESGMPKERFSAEFPKEGPSILRIQQVVRGDSAAYFCASSQGHRTSGGNTDTQYFGPGTRLTVL.

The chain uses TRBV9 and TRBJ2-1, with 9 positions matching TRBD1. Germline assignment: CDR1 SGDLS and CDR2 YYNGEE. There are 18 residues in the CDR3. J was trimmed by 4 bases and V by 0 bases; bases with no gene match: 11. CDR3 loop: CASSVATGGGQGYNEQFF. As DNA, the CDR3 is TGTGCCAGCAGCGTAGCTACAGGGGGCGGACAGGGTTACAATGAGCAGTTCTTC.

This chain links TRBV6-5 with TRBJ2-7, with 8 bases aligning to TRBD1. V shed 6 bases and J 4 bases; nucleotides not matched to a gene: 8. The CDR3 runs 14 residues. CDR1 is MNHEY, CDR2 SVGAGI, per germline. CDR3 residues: CASRPDRVNYEQYF. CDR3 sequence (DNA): TGTGCCAGCAGGCCGGACAGGGTTAATTACGAGCAGTACTTC.

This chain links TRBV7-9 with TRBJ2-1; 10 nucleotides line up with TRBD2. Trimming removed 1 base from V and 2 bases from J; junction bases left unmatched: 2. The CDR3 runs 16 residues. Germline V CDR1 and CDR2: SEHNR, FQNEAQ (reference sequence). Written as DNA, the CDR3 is TGTGCCAGCAGCTTAGGAACTAGCGGGGCCTACAATGAGCAGTTCTTC. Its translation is CASSLGTSGAYNEQFF.

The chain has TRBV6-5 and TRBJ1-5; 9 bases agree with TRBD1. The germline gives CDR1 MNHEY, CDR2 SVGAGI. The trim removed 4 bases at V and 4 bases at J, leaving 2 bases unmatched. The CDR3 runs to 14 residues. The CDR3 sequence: CASSWGQGNQPQHF. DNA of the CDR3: TGTGCCAGCAGTTGGGGACAGGGAAATCAGCCCCAGCATTTT.

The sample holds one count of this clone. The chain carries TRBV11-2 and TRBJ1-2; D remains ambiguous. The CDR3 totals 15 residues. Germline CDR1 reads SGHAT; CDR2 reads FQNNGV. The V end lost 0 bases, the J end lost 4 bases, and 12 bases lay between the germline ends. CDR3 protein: CASSLDGSSSYGYTF. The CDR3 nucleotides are TGTGCCAGCAGCTTAGATGGTAGCAGTTCCTATGGCTACACCTTC.

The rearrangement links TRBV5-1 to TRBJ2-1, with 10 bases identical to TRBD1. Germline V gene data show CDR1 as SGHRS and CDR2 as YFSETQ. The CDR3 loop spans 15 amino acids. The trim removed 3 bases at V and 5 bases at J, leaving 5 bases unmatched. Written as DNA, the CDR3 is TGCGCCAGCAGCTGGACAGGGGGAGCCGACAATGAGCAGTTCTTC. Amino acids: CASSWTGGADNEQFF.

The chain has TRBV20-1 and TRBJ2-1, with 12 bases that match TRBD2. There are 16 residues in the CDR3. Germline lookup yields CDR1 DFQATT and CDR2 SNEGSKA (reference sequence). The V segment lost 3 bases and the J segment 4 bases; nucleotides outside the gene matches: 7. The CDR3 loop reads CSASALAGGSYNEQFF. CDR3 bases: TGCAGTGCTAGTGCCCTAGCGGGGGGGAGTTACAATGAGCAGTTCTTC.